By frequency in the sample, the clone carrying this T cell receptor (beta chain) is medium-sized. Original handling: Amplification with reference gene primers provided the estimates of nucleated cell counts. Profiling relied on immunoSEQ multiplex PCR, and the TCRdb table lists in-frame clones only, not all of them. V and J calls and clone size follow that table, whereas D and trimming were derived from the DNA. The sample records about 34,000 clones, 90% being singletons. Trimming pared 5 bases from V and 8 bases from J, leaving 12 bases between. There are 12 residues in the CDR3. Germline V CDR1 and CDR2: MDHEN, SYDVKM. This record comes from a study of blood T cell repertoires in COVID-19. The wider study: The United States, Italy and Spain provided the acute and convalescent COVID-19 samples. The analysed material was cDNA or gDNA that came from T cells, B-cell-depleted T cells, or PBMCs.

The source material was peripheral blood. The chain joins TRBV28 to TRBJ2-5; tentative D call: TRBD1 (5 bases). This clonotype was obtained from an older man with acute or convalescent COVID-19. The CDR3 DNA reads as TGTGCCAGCAGTGCAGGGAAGCGAACCCAGTACTTC. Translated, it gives CASSAGKRTQYF.